What follows are 13 T cell receptor beta chains derived from one specimen sequenced in a study of vaccination effects on CD4 cells after COVID-19. The protocol was immunoSEQ multiplex PCR, while the TCRdb copy is restricted to in-frame clones and leaves out a portion. The data contain 35,000 to 40,000 clones, approximately 78% of them singletons. These receptors are not linked to any known antigen. Antigen-specific CD4+ T cells were first expanded with viral peptide pools by the ViraFEST assay and only then sequenced. CD4+ T cell isolation took place after approximately 11 days of culture. A positive SARS-CoV-2 PCR test fell between March and December 2020. This specimen was CD4+ T cells from PBMCs cultured with HCoV-NL63 spike peptides, taken before COVID-19 vaccination. The source is a human donor who had a prior SARS-CoV-2 infection.

This clone came up once. The chain couples TRBV20-1 to TRBJ1-2, with a tentative D call TRBD1 (5 bases). Germline-derived CDR1 and CDR2 are DFQATT and SNEGSKA (reference sequence). V lost 3 bases and J lost 4, with 12 bases in between. The CDR3 length is 13 residues. The CDR3 DNA reads TGCAGTGCTAGTTCCGGGGGAGGCTATGGCTACACCTTC. Translated, it gives CSASSGGGYGYTF.

This clone was seen more than once but under ten times. The V gene is TRBV24-1, the J gene TRBJ2-1; possibly TRBD1 for D (5 bases). Germline CDR1 is KGHDR and CDR2 is SFDVKD. The length of the CDR3 is 11 residues. The V end lost 7 bases, the J end lost 9 bases, and 9 bases lay between the germline ends. CDR3 sequence (DNA): TGTGCCACCAGAGCAAGGGGTGAGCAGTTCTTC. Translation: CATRARGEQFF.

This sequence joins TRBV6-5 and TRBJ1-1; TRBD1 aligns across 7 bases. The CDR3 loop spans 14 amino acids. Unmatched junction bases numbered 6, after V lost 7 bases and J lost 1 base. Per the germline V gene, CDR1 is MNHEY and CDR2 is SVGAGI. The CDR3 DNA follows: TGTGCCAGCAAAAAGGGGGCGGCGAACACTGAAGCTTTCTTT. Protein product: CASKKGAANTEAFF.

This chain joins TRBV18 and TRBJ2-5; 16 bases are shared with TRBD2. The trim removed 3 bases at V and 3 bases at J, leaving 1 base unmatched. CDR1 and CDR2 (germline): KGHSH, LQKENI. CDR3 length: 16 amino acids. The CDR3 is CASSPGTSGREETQYF. Here the CDR3 DNA reads TGTGCCAGCTCACCGGGGACTAGCGGGAGGGAAGAGACCCAGTACTTC.

J is TRBJ2-3 and V is TRBV7-2; D gene unclear. The CDR3 sequence is 13 residues long. Looked up from germline, CDR1 is SGHTA and CDR2 is FQGNSA. V was clipped by 7 bases and J by 6 bases, with 14 bases between them. The DNA of the CDR3 is TGTGCCAGCAACCCCGCGCGTTTTGATACGCAGTATTTT. Amino acids: CASNPARFDTQYF.

By its share, this clone is large. The chain combines TRBV5-4 with TRBJ2-7; D is undetermined. The CDR3 runs 14 residues. V lost 1 base to trimming and J lost 0 bases, with 8 bases between them. Per germline, CDR1 SGHNT and CDR2 YYREEE (reference sequence). The CDR3 DNA is TGTGCCAGCAGCTTGTTAGGGATCTCCTACGAGCAGTACTTC. It yields the protein CASSLLGISYEQYF.

The chain carries TRBV9 and TRBJ1-1; D perhaps matches TRBD1 (5 bases). The germline gives CDR1 SGDLS, CDR2 YYNGEE. The CDR3 loop spans 13 amino acids. V lost 1 base to trimming and J lost 6 bases, with 10 bases between them. CDR3 coding DNA: TGTGCCAGCAGCGTATCCCGGGACTCTGAAGCTTTCTTT. Translating it yields CASSVSRDSEAFF.

The genes are TRBV7-2 and TRBJ1-6; tentative D call: TRBD1 (5 bases). The CDR3 spans 16 residues. The V end was cut by 7 bases, the J end by 6 bases, with 19 bases between. Germline-derived CDR1 and CDR2 are SGHTA and FQGNSA. DNA for the CDR3: TGTGCCAGCACCCCCTCATGGGGGTCGATTAATTCACCCCTCCACTTT. Protein sequence: CASTPSWGSINSPLHF.

The table lists this clone with a few counts. This chain joins TRBV7-9 and TRBJ2-3, with D possibly being TRBD2 (5 bases). V dropped 6 bases and J dropped 6 bases, with 16 bases sitting between them. This CDR3 contains 14 residues. Germline V gene lookup returns CDR1 SEHNR and CDR2 FQNEAQ (reference sequence). CDR3 bases: TGTGCCAGCAGGCCGACTAACCAAGCGGATACGCAGTATTTT. It is translated as CASRPTNQADTQYF.

This chain's CDR3 is CASSKGRRPGTGAFF. DNA for the CDR3: TGTGCCAGCAGTAAGGGACGGCGCCCCGGCACCGGAGCTTTCTTT. The chain combines TRBV4-2 with TRBJ1-1; D possibly corresponds to TRBD1 (5 bases). This CDR3 has 15 residues. V was pared by 6 bases and J by 10 bases, with 24 bases between. Looked up from germline, CDR1 is LGHNA and CDR2 is YNFKEQ.

This clone occurred a few times. The chain couples TRBV7-6 to TRBJ2-1; a weak D match, TRBD2 (6 bases). CDR1 and CDR2 from the germline V gene are SGHVS and FNYEAQ. The CDR3 is made up of 17 amino acids. The ends were cut back, 4 bases at V and 0 bases at J, with 16 bases in the middle. The CDR3 nucleotides read TGTGCCAGCAGCTCCCCTAACCGGGGGAGCTCCTACAATGAGCAGTTCTTC. Amino acids: CASSSPNRGSSYNEQFF. The entire variable domain, with the rest obtained from reference TRBV7-6 and TRBJ2-1, is as follows: GAGVSQSPRYKVTKRGQDVALRCDPISGHVSLYWYRQALGQGPEFLTYFNYEAQQDKSGLPNDRFSAERPEGSISTLTIQRTEQRDSAMYRCASSSPNRGSSYNEQFFGPGTRLTVL.

This clone has only one observation. The chain combines TRBV11-1 with TRBJ2-1, with D unclear. Trimming took 5 bases from V and 7 from J, leaving 6 bases between them. From germline, CDR1 is SGHAT and CDR2 FQDESV (reference sequence). The CDR3 totals 11 residues. The CDR3 region has the DNA TGTGCCAGCAGCCCCCGAAATGAGCAGTTCTTC. Translated, it gives CASSPRNEQFF.

The rearrangement joins TRBV7-2 to TRBJ1-1; D is unclear. Trimming took off 1 base at V and 3 bases at J, with 9 bases between the two ends. Germline CDR1 and CDR2: SGHTA and FQGNSA. The CDR3 covers 14 residues. The CDR3 loop reads CASSLVRRDTEAFF. CDR3 DNA: TGTGCCAGCAGCTTAGTACGGAGAGACACTGAAGCTTTCTTT.